This T cell receptor (beta chain) was observed in a study of human T cells and chemical hapten exposure. Germline-derived CDR1 and CDR2 are SQVTM and ANQGSEA. J gave up 0 bases and V 7 bases, and 3 bases lay outside the gene matches. CDR3 length: 13 residues. This clonotype was seen at least ten times. Its matching antigen is unknown. Specified time point: patch test 1, 2 weeks after DPC sensitization. Regarding treatment: therapeutic diphenylcyclopropenone sensitization with weekly scalp DPC. Extraction yielded total RNA from whole blood (unfractionated). MiXCR was run by TCRdb on the RACE reads, yielding one entry per CDR3 protein. Of 150,000 to 200,000 distinct CDR3 sequences listed, about 22% are singletons. Notes on the study in general: There was alopecia in the donors, so their immune response may differ from that of healthy people. Large CDR3 similarity clusters arose significantly more often from expanded TCRs than from controls.

The chain recombines TRBV29-1 with TRBJ1-3; TRBD1 matches at 7 bases. Sample: whole blood, taken in connection with sensitization to the hapten diphenylcyclopropenone (DPC). This TCR was sampled from a woman aged 45-65 years with alopecia areata. Some clones in this sample may be carry-over from other donors' samples. The CDR3 region has the DNA TGCAGCGCTGGACAGGCCTCTGGAAACACCATATATTTT. Translating it yields CSAGQASGNTIYF.